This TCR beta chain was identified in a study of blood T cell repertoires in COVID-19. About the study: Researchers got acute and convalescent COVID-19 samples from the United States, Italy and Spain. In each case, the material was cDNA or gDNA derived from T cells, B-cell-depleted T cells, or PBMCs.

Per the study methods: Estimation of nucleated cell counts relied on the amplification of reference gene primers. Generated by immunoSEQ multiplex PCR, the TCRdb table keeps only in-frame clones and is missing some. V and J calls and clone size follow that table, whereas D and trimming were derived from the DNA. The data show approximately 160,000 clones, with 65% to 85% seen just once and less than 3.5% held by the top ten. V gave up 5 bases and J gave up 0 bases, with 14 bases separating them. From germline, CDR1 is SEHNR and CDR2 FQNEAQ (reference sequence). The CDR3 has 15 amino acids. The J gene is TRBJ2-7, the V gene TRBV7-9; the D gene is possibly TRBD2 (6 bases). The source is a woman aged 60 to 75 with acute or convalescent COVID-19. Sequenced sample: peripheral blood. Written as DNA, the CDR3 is TGTGCCAGCAGCCCAGTACGGGGGTTCTCCTACGAGCAGTACTTC. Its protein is CASSPVRGFSYEQYF.